The 26 T cell receptor beta chains below were found in one sample sequenced in a study of blood T cell repertoires in COVID-19. Here immunoSEQ multiplex PCR was the method, and the copy in TCRdb shows in-frame clones only, minus some. The sample consists of just over 250,000 clones, more than 85% of them appearing once. The sample comprised peripheral blood. Every receptor here comes from a person aged 18 to 35 with COVID-19, enrolled during active disease.

The chain combines TRBV5-5 with TRBJ2-2; D gene uncertain. The CDR3 length is 14 residues. The germline V gene has CDR1 SGHKS and CDR2 YYEKEE (reference sequence). V lost 1 base to trimming and J lost 2 bases, with 6 bases between them. The CDR3 is CASSLSANTGELFF. As DNA, the CDR3 is TGTGCCAGCAGCTTGAGCGCAAACACCGGGGAGCTGTTTTTT.

The chain has TRBV5-4 and TRBJ2-1, with D maybe TRBD2 (5 bases). Trimming shortened V by 0 bases and J by 0 bases, and 7 bases separated the two germline ends. The CDR3 covers 15 residues. Per germline, CDR1 SGHNT and CDR2 YYREEE (reference sequence). The chain's CDR3 is CASSLADYSYNEQFF. As DNA, the CDR3 is TGTGCCAGCAGCTTGGCAGACTACTCCTACAATGAGCAGTTCTTC.

This chain uses TRBV7-2 with TRBJ2-5; TRBD1 might be the D (6 bases). Per the germline V gene, CDR1 is SGHTA and CDR2 is FQGNSA. Trimming cost V 1 base and J 2 bases, with 23 bases left between them. There are 19 residues in the CDR3. CDR3 protein: CASSLVFPQQGAIQETQYF. Written as DNA, the CDR3 is TGTGCCAGCAGCTTAGTGTTTCCCCAACAGGGTGCTATTCAAGAGACCCAGTACTTC.

This clone was counted between two and nine times. V is TRBV2 and J is TRBJ2-3; the D is unclear. The CDR3 is made up of 12 amino acids. V gave up 4 bases and J gave up 4 bases, with 6 bases separating them. The germline CDR1 and CDR2 sequences are SNHLY and FYNNEI. CDR3 loop: CASSVVSDTQYF. The CDR3 DNA follows: TGTGCCAGCAGTGTCGTGTCAGATACGCAGTATTTT.

V is TRBV2 and J is TRBJ1-3; D uncertain. The CDR3 length is 14 residues. CDR1 is SNHLY, CDR2 FYNNEI, per germline. V shed 5 bases and J shed 1 base, with 9 bases lying between them. The CDR3 is CASSSPRSGNTIYF. The CDR3 coding sequence is TGTGCCAGCAGTAGCCCCAGGTCTGGAAACACCATATATTTT.

The chain links TRBV4-1 to TRBJ2-7, with 7 bases that match TRBD2. The V segment lost 3 bases and the J segment 6 bases; nucleotides outside the gene matches: 11. Looked up from germline, CDR1 is MGHRA and CDR2 is YSYEKL. This CDR3 spans 15 amino acids. The CDR3 nucleotides are TGCGCCAGCAGCCACACCGGGACTACCCCCTTCGAGCAGTACTTC. It specifies CASSHTGTTPFEQYF.

V gene TRBV2 combines with J gene TRBJ1-1; the match to TRBD1 covers 7 bases. The junction had 6 bases not matched to a gene; V was cut back by 8 bases and J by 6 bases. Per germline, CDR1 SNHLY and CDR2 FYNNEI. This CDR3 spans 12 amino acids. The CDR3 DNA reads as TGTGCCAGCGGCAGACAGGGACCTGAAGCTTTCTTT. As protein: CASGRQGPEAFF.

The rearrangement links TRBV12-3 or TRBV12-4 to TRBJ2-1, with no clear D. There are 13 residues in the CDR3. Trimming stripped 2 bases from V and 10 bases from J, with 12 bases between. The chain's CDR3 is CASSLSQVQEQFF. In DNA, the CDR3 is TGTGCCAGCAGTTTATCGCAGGTCCAGGAGCAGTTCTTC.

This chain joins TRBV4-1 and TRBJ2-3; 9 nucleotides match TRBD2. There are 17 residues in the CDR3. CDR1 MGHRA and CDR2 YSYEKL come from the germline V gene. The trim removed 1 base at V and 2 bases at J, leaving 7 bases unmatched. The CDR3, as DNA: TGCGCCAGCAGCCAAGCGATGGCGGGAGGGTACACAGATACGCAGTATTTT. This sequence encodes CASSQAMAGGYTDTQYF.

The rearrangement uses TRBV15 and TRBJ1-1; no clear D. Germline values: CDR1 LNHNV, CDR2 YYDKDF (reference sequence). The CDR3 sequence is 12 residues long. Trimming removed 0 bases from V and 10 bases from J, with 9 bases in between. The CDR3 sequence is CATSRDQVGAFF. CDR3 DNA sequence: TGTGCCACCAGCAGAGATCAGGTCGGAGCTTTCTTT.

The gene calls are TRBV6-5 and TRBJ1-1; 7 nucleotides agree with TRBD1. The CDR3 runs 14 residues. V shed 0 bases, J shed 5 bases, and the junction held 3 bases outside the gene matches. Germline loops: CDR1 MNHEY, CDR2 SVGAGI. CDR3: CASSYSTGQTEAFF. The CDR3 bases are TGTGCCAGCAGTTACTCGACAGGGCAGACTGAAGCTTTCTTT.

The chain uses TRBV19 and TRBJ2-7; D may be TRBD1 (5 bases). V was clipped by 5 bases and J by 7 bases, with 21 bases between them. CDR1 is LNHDA, CDR2 SQIVND, per germline (reference sequence). The CDR3 is 15 residues long. DNA for the CDR3: TGTGCCAGTAGTTTGTCGGCAGGGTCATCCGTTGAGCAGTACTTC. Translating it yields CASSLSAGSSVEQYF.

The genes are TRBV3-1 (or the pseudogene TRBV3-2) and TRBJ2-3; the D gene is possibly TRBD2 (6 bases). Germline CDR1 LGHDT, CDR2 YNNKEL (reference sequence). This CDR3 is 19 amino acids long. The germline V and J ends were trimmed by 0 bases and 6 bases, with 25 bases remaining between them. The CDR3 protein is CASSQEYSTGALRLDTQYF. The CDR3 nucleotides are TGTGCCAGCAGCCAAGAATATTCCACGGGAGCACTCCGATTGGATACGCAGTATTTT.

The chain carries TRBV5-1 and TRBJ2-2; no clear D. V shed 3 bases and J shed 1 base, with 10 bases lying between them. CDR3 length equals 15 residues. Per the germline V gene, CDR1 is SGHRS and CDR2 is YFSETQ. CDR3 amino acids: CASSSQTGNTGELFF. The DNA for the CDR3 is TGCGCCAGCAGCTCGCAGACTGGGAACACCGGGGAGCTGTTTTTT.

This clone was observed a single time. This rearrangement joins TRBV6-6 to TRBJ1-3; D might be TRBD1 (6 bases). Germline assignment: CDR1 MNHNY and CDR2 SVGAGI (reference sequence). Trimming shortened V by 5 bases and J by 4 bases, and 15 bases separated the two germline ends. CDR3 size: 15 residues. CDR3 in amino acids: CASSPSGVGGNTIYF. The CDR3 DNA sequence: TGTGCCAGCAGTCCCTCAGGGGTGGGAGGAAACACCATATATTTT.

This rearrangement joins TRBV15 to TRBJ1-6; D is possibly TRBD1 (6 bases). CDR3 length: 15 residues. V lost 4 bases to trimming and J lost 7 bases, with 14 bases between them. The germline gives CDR1 LNHNV, CDR2 YYDKDF (reference sequence). The CDR3 is CATSTQRGQNSPLHF. The CDR3 nucleotides read TGTGCCACCAGCACCCAGCGGGGGCAGAATTCACCCCTCCACTTT.

The rearrangement uses TRBV10-3 and TRBJ2-2; 11 nucleotides match TRBD1. The length of the CDR3 is 17 residues. After removal of 0 bases from V and 6 bases from J, the junction contained 6 bases not matched to a gene. Germline V CDR1 and CDR2: ENHRY, SYGVKD. CDR3 region: CAISESTPDRGPGELFF. Written as DNA, the CDR3 is TGTGCCATCAGTGAGTCGACGCCGGACAGGGGGCCCGGGGAGCTGTTTTTT.

The rearrangement links TRBV9 to TRBJ2-1; 12 nucleotides match TRBD2. CDR3 size: 14 residues. V shed 4 bases, J shed 8 bases, and the junction held 4 bases outside the gene matches. Germline loops: CDR1 SGDLS, CDR2 YYNGEE. CDR3 coding DNA: TGTGCCAGCAGCAAGACTAGCGGGAGCGATGAGCAGTTCTTC. Translated, it gives CASSKTSGSDEQFF.

The V call is TRBV27, the J call TRBJ1-2; 8 bases match TRBD1. This CDR3 contains 15 residues. The trim removed 0 bases at V and 7 bases at J, leaving 7 bases unmatched. The germline gives CDR1 MNHEY, CDR2 SMNVEV (reference sequence). Here the CDR3 DNA reads TGTGCCAGCAGTTTATCGGGCAGGGGGCTTAGTGGCTACACCTTC. It codes for CASSLSGRGLSGYTF.

The V call is TRBV6-2 or TRBV6-3, the J call TRBJ2-7, with D possibly being TRBD1 (5 bases). V lost 6 bases to trimming and J lost 3 bases, with 12 bases between them. Per the germline V gene, CDR1 is MNHEY and CDR2 is SVGEGT. The CDR3 totals 13 residues. CDR3 in amino acids: CASSRGRDYEQYF. The CDR3 bases are TGTGCCAGCAGCCGTGGCAGGGACTACGAGCAGTACTTC.

This chain uses TRBV25-1 with TRBJ2-3; 8 positions match TRBD1. Germline assignment: CDR1 MGHDK and CDR2 SYGVNS. The CDR3 covers 18 residues. The trim removed 3 bases at V and 3 bases at J, leaving 14 bases unmatched. The CDR3 here is CASSDVTSPGQGTDTQYF. The CDR3 bases are TGTGCCAGCAGTGATGTTACCTCCCCCGGACAGGGTACAGATACGCAGTATTTT.

The rearrangement joins TRBV27 to TRBJ2-1; weak D call: TRBD2 (7 bases). CDR1 is MNHEY, CDR2 SMNVEV, per germline (reference sequence). This CDR3 is 14 amino acids long. Trimming pared 5 bases from V and 10 bases from J, leaving 18 bases between. This CDR3 is CASSPPGGLWEQFF. The CDR3 DNA reads TGTGCCAGCAGTCCGCCGGGGGGCTTGTGGGAGCAGTTCTTC.

V and J are TRBV5-1 and TRBJ2-3; 7 bases agree with TRBD1. The V segment lost 0 bases and the J segment 3 bases; nucleotides outside the gene matches: 4. Germline-derived CDR1 and CDR2 are SGHRS and YFSETQ. The CDR3 extends over 15 amino acids. The CDR3 loop is CASSLAGRGTDTQYF. In nucleotides, the CDR3 is TGCGCCAGCAGCTTGGCCGGCAGGGGGACAGATACGCAGTATTTT.

V and J are TRBV2 and TRBJ1-2; 8 nucleotides agree with TRBD1. V shed 5 bases, J shed 4 bases, and the junction held 3 bases outside the gene matches. The CDR3 contains 13 residues. Germline-derived CDR1 and CDR2 are SNHLY and FYNNEI. The CDR3 DNA follows: TGTGCCAGCAGTCAGGGGGCGACCTATGGCTACACCTTC. This sequence encodes CASSQGATYGYTF.

The chain employs TRBV27 and TRBJ2-1; 7 positions match TRBD2. This CDR3 region has 14 residues. The germline V gene has CDR1 MNHEY and CDR2 SMNVEV (reference sequence). After removal of 8 bases from V and 6 bases from J, the junction contained 10 bases not matched to a gene. CDR3 protein: CASSLASGRNEQFF. In DNA form, the CDR3 reads TGTGCCAGCTCGCTGGCTAGCGGACGCAATGAGCAGTTCTTC.

The CDR3 region is CATSSDRSSYEQYF. CDR3 nucleotide sequence: TGTGCCACCAGCAGTGACAGGTCTTCCTACGAGCAGTACTTC. The chain links TRBV15 to TRBJ2-7; D is possibly TRBD1 (6 bases). Germline CDR1 and CDR2: LNHNV and YYDKDF (reference sequence). This CDR3 is built from 14 residues. The V and J ends lost 3 bases and 1 base respectively, with 10 bases between them.